Listed below are T cell receptor beta chains from one sample, sequenced in a study of tumor T cells in aggressive B-cell lymphoma. The table came from immunoSEQ multiplex PCR; TCRdb's copy has only in-frame clones and leaves some out. The data contain 2,000 to 2,500 clones, 82% of them seen just once; the ten biggest clones take up around 4.5%. Sequencing was carried out using tumor tissue. The receptors here all came from an adult with diffuse large B cell lymphoma. CDR3s include the opening cysteine and the closing phenylalanine or tryptophan. A D gene is named only where the DNA matches it firmly.

J | V | D | DNA | CDR3
TRBJ2-7 | TRBV25-1 | - | TGTGCCAGCAGTGATCCCCGAAGAGGCGACAGGCGTCACGAGCAGTACTTC | CASSDPRRGDRRHEQYF
TRBJ1-1 | TRBV5-1 | TRBD1 | TGCGCCAGCAGCTTATGGACAGGGGGGACTGAAGCTTTCTTT | CASSLWTGGTEAFF
TRBJ2-7 | TRBV20-1 | - | TGCAGTGCTGCCAGGGACGAGCAGTACTTC | CSAARDEQYF
TRBJ2-3 | TRBV5-1 | - | TGCGCCAGCAGCTCGGGACACAGCACAGATACGCAGTATTTT | CASSSGHSTDTQYF
TRBJ2-7 | TRBV10-3 | TRBD2 | TGTGCCATCACCTCACCGGGACTAGATGCGTACTTT | CAITSPGLDAYF
TRBJ1-1 | TRBV30 | - | TGTGCCTGGAGGAGGCGGGGGGACACTGAAGCTTTCTTT | CAWRRRGDTEAFF
TRBJ2-3 | TRBV7-9 | - | TGTGCCAGCAGCGCGGATGGGGGGATCACAGATACGCAGTATTTT | CASSADGGITDTQYF
TRBJ1-4 | TRBV18 | TRBD1 | TGTGCCAGCTCAGCGGACAGGCCAACTAATGAAAAACTGTTTTTT | CASSADRPTNEKLFF
TRBJ2-7 | TRBV28 | - | - | CASSFLAGPYEQYF
TRBJ1-2 | TRBV5-6 | TRBD1 | TGTGCCAGCAGCTTGGGGGGACAGGATGTCAACTATGGCTACACCTTC | CASSLGGQDVNYGYTF
TRBJ2-2 | TRBV5-1 | TRBD2 | TGCGCCAGCAGCCCACTAGCGCCGAACACCGGGGAGCTGTTTTTT | CASSPLAPNTGELFF
TRBJ1-1 | TRBV9 | TRBD1 | TGTGCCAGCAGCACCGGACAGGGGTTGAACACTGAAGCTTTCTTT | CASSTGQGLNTEAFF
TRBJ2-2 | TRBV9 | TRBD2 | TGTGCCAGCAGCGTAGTAGCGGGAGGGCCGAACACCGGGGAGCTGTTTTTT | CASSVVAGGPNTGELFF
TRBJ1-2 | TRBV7-9 | - | TGTGCCAGCAGCTTATGGGAGGGTAAAGACTATGGCTACACCTTC | CASSLWEGKDYGYTF
TRBJ1-1 | TRBV6-5 | TRBD1 | TGTGCCAGCAGTAAACAGGGGTTCTACACTGAAGCTTTCTTT | CASSKQGFYTEAFF
TRBJ1-1 | TRBV5-1 | TRBD1 | TGCGCCAGCAGCGCCCGGGGACAGCAGAACACTGAAGCTTTCTTT | CASSARGQQNTEAFF